The 29 T cell receptor beta chains below were found in one sample sequenced in a study of response to subunit inactivated influenza vaccine. A single record per CDR3 protein comes from TCRdb applying MiXCR to the RT-PCR reads. The sample shows approximately 700,000 distinct CDR3 sequences, 14% of them seen only once. This sample comprised PBMCs from blood, obtained 14 to 15 days before vaccination. The receptors originated from a man aged 45-65 years who received an inactivated influenza vaccine.

The chain couples TRBV6-5 to TRBJ2-7; 9 bases fit TRBD1. V lost 2 bases and J lost 7; bases outside the gene matches: 12. The length of the CDR3 is 16 residues. Germline V gene lookup returns CDR1 MNHEY and CDR2 SVGAGI. The CDR3 region is CASSYQSSGQGWEQYF. CDR3 DNA: TGTGCCAGCAGTTACCAATCTTCGGGACAGGGCTGGGAGCAGTACTTC.

Ten or more counts support this clonotype. The rearrangement links TRBV27 to TRBJ2-1; D is uncertain. The CDR3 consists of 15 residues. Per the germline V gene, CDR1 is MNHEY and CDR2 is SMNVEV (reference sequence). V lost 6 bases to trimming and J lost 0 bases, with 12 bases between them. The chain's CDR3 is CASSVFSSSYNEQFF. CDR3 sequence (DNA): TGTGCCAGCAGCGTTTTCTCCTCCTCCTACAATGAGCAGTTCTTC.

In its sample, this clonotype was seen a few times. The rearrangement uses TRBV28 and TRBJ2-2; 10 bases fit TRBD1. The germline V gene has CDR1 MDHEN and CDR2 SYDVKM. CDR3 length equals 15 residues. Germline trimming cut 6 bases from V and 5 bases from J; bases unmatched to any gene: 6. In DNA form, the CDR3 reads TGTGCCAGCAGGACAGGGGGCCGAAAAACCGGGGAGCTGTTTTTT. Translation gives CASRTGGRKTGELFF.

V and J are TRBV20-1 and TRBJ1-1, with TRBD1 as a possible D gene (6 bases). Trimming cost V 6 bases and J 1 base, with 18 bases left between them. The CDR3 is 15 amino acids. Germline lookup yields CDR1 DFQATT and CDR2 SNEGSKA (reference sequence). CDR3 DNA sequence: TGCAGTGCCGCTGATGGGGGCAGTTGGAACACTGAAGCTTTCTTT. Its translation: CSAADGGSWNTEAFF.

This clonotype was counted between two and nine times. The chain uses TRBV12-3 or TRBV12-4 and TRBJ2-3; D may match TRBD1 or TRBD2 (6 bases each). Trimming shortened V by 2 bases and J by 2 bases, and 11 bases separated the two germline ends. CDR3 length equals 15 residues. The CDR3 bases are TGTGCCAGCAGTTTACCACAGGGACTCACAGATACGCAGTATTTT. Translation: CASSLPQGLTDTQYF.

This clonotype was detected many times. The chain has TRBV12-3 or TRBV12-4 and TRBJ2-7; D is unclear. Between the trimmed V and J ends, which lost 2 bases and 4 bases, there was a span of 9 bases. The CDR3 sequence is 13 residues long. The CDR3 reads CASSLNGRYEQYF. The CDR3 DNA is TGTGCCAGCAGTTTAAACGGACGGTACGAGCAGTACTTC.

The V gene is TRBV24-1, the J gene TRBJ2-1; 7 bases align to TRBD2. The V segment lost 2 bases and the J segment 0 bases; nucleotides outside the gene matches: 6. Looked up from germline, CDR1 is KGHDR and CDR2 is SFDVKD. The CDR3 runs 17 residues. The CDR3 nucleotides read TGTGCCACCAGTGATTCCCGGGCGGGGGACTCCTACAATGAGCAGTTCTTC. Translated, it gives CATSDSRAGDSYNEQFF.

This clonotype appeared a few times. V usage is TRBV5-1 and J usage is TRBJ2-1; 8 nucleotides match TRBD2. The CDR3 is made up of 16 amino acids. Germline V gives CDR1 SGHRS, CDR2 YFSETQ. J was trimmed by 0 bases and V by 4 bases; bases with no gene match: 6. The chain's CDR3 is CASSPPSGSSYNEQFF. CDR3 nucleotide sequence: TGCGCCAGCAGCCCCCCTAGCGGGTCCTCCTACAATGAGCAGTTCTTC.

The chain uses TRBV18 and TRBJ1-5; 9 bases align to TRBD1. The germline V gene has CDR1 KGHSH and CDR2 LQKENI. V lost 3 bases, J lost 9 bases, and 0 bases stayed unmatched. The CDR3 has 12 residues. The CDR3 DNA sequence: TGTGCCAGCTCACCGGGACAGGGGCCCCAGCATTTT. Amino acid sequence: CASSPGQGPQHF.

This clonotype came up many times. The V and J genes are TRBV20-1 and TRBJ2-3; 7 nucleotides line up with TRBD2. Trimming at V came to 2 bases and at J to 1 base, leaving 3 bases not matched to a gene. This CDR3 region has 14 residues. The germline CDR1 and CDR2 sequences are DFQATT and SNEGSKA (reference sequence). CDR3 amino acids: CSARTRGGTDTQYF. CDR3 coding DNA: TGCAGTGCTAGAACCCGGGGGGGCACAGATACGCAGTATTTT.

The rearrangement joins TRBV4-3 to TRBJ2-5; TRBD2 might be the D (5 bases). This CDR3 is built from 17 residues. Looked up from germline, CDR1 is LGHNA and CDR2 is YSLEER. Deletions cut 0 bases from V and 5 bases from J, with 19 bases between. The CDR3 reads CASSQDPHGVGEETQYF. The CDR3 bases are TGCGCCAGCAGCCAAGACCCCCACGGGGTGGGCGAGGAGACCCAGTACTTC.

This clonotype was seen at least ten times. The J gene is TRBJ2-7, the V gene TRBV30, with 9 bases identical to TRBD2. V gave up 2 bases and J gave up 4 bases; unmatched junction bases: 9. The germline CDR1 and CDR2 sequences are GTSNPN and SVGIG (reference sequence). The CDR3 totals 15 residues. The CDR3 DNA follows: TGTGCCTGGAGTCCCCTTAGCGGGGGAGGATACGAGCAGTACTTC. Translating it yields CAWSPLSGGGYEQYF. Full variable domain (outside the CDR3, taken from reference TRBV30 and TRBJ2-7): SQTIHQWPATLVQPVGSPLSLECTVEGTSNPNLYWYRQAAGRGLQLLFYSVGIGQISSEVPQNLSASRPQDRQFILSSKKLLLSDSGFYLCAWSPLSGGGYEQYFGPGTRLTVT.

This chain's CDR3 is CASTGGASYEQYF. DNA for the CDR3: TGTGCCAGCACCGGGGGGGCCTCCTACGAGCAGTACTTC. This chain joins TRBV5-6 and TRBJ2-7, with 8 bases that match TRBD2. J gave up 0 bases and V 6 bases, and 2 bases lay outside the gene matches. Germline assignment: CDR1 SGHDT and CDR2 YYEEEE. The length of the CDR3 is 13 residues.

This clonotype was counted between two and nine times. The J gene is TRBJ2-3, the V gene TRBV12-3 or TRBV12-4; TRBD2 matches 15 bases. The length of the CDR3 is 17 residues. The ends lost 6 bases at V and 4 bases at J; junction bases unmatched: 8. Here the CDR3 DNA reads TGTGCCAGCAGACCGGGACTAGCGGGGGGCCCTGCAGATACGCAGTATTTT. This gives the protein CASRPGLAGGPADTQYF.

This clonotype has more than one count but fewer than ten. The gene calls are TRBV6-5 and TRBJ2-7, with 9 bases fitting TRBD2. Trimming at V came to 2 bases and at J to 11 bases, leaving 10 bases not matched to a gene. The CDR3 is 14 amino acids. The germline V gene has CDR1 MNHEY and CDR2 SVGAGI. The CDR3 loop is CASSYGGSGSPEYF. CDR3 sequence (DNA): TGTGCCAGCAGTTACGGCGGTAGCGGGAGCCCCGAGTACTTC.

The V and J genes are TRBV18 and TRBJ2-1; 8 bases map to TRBD2. CDR3 size: 14 residues. With V trimmed by 2 bases and J by 7 bases, 4 bases remained unmatched. Germline loops: CDR1 KGHSH, CDR2 LQKENI. CDR3 coding DNA: TGTGCCAGCTCACCAACCGTAGCGGGGAATGAGCAGTTCTTC. It translates to CASSPTVAGNEQFF.

The count of this clonotype is one. The rearrangement links TRBV5-1 to TRBJ2-5, with D unclear. CDR3 length equals 13 residues. Per the germline V gene, CDR1 is SGHRS and CDR2 is YFSETQ. V was clipped by 2 bases and J by 3 bases, with 8 bases between them. CDR3 sequence reads: CASSFVVKETQYF. CDR3 nucleotide sequence: TGCGCCAGCAGCTTCGTGGTTAAAGAGACCCAGTACTTC.

This clonotype was found many times. This sequence joins TRBV10-3 and TRBJ2-3, with 8 bases lining up with TRBD1. Germline lookup yields CDR1 ENHRY and CDR2 SYGVKD. After removal of 11 bases from V and 1 base from J, the junction contained 11 bases not matched to a gene. This CDR3 has 15 residues. CDR3 coding DNA: TGTGCCTCTACAATAGGACAGGGCGGCACAGATACGCAGTATTTT. Translating it yields CASTIGQGGTDTQYF.

This clonotype has a count of ten or more. V and J are TRBV18 and TRBJ2-2, with D uncertain. The CDR3 is made up of 15 amino acids. Germline-derived CDR1 and CDR2 are KGHSH and LQKENI. Between the trimmed V and J ends, which lost 2 bases and 4 bases, there was a span of 11 bases. CDR3 sequence reads: CASSPSRGGTGELFF. In nucleotides, the CDR3 is TGTGCCAGCTCACCAAGCCGCGGCGGCACCGGGGAGCTGTTTTTT.

This clonotype was seen a few times. The V call is TRBV29-1, the J call TRBJ1-3; D is uncertain. CDR1 SQVTM and CDR2 ANQGSEA come from the germline V gene. The V end lost 4 bases, the J end lost 2 bases, and 6 bases lay between the germline ends. The CDR3 consists of 12 residues. The CDR3 is CSVAFPGNTIYF. CDR3 bases: TGCAGCGTTGCATTTCCTGGAAACACCATATATTTT.

The V and J genes are TRBV7-8 and TRBJ2-7; 10 nucleotides match TRBD2. CDR1 is SGHVS and CDR2 is FQNEAQ in the germline V gene. The J segment lost 6 bases and the V segment lost 2 bases, leaving 7 bases of the junction unmatched. CDR3 length: 15 residues. The CDR3 is CASSLSSGRAIEQYF. CDR3 nucleotide sequence: TGTGCCAGCAGCTTATCGAGCGGGAGGGCCATCGAGCAGTACTTC. The full variable domain, completed using reference TRBV7-8 and TRBJ2-7, is GAGVSQSPRYKVAKRGQDVALRCDPISGHVSLFWYQQALGQGPEFLTYFQNEAQLDKSGLPSDRFFAERPEGSVSTLKIQRTQQEDSAVYLCASSLSSGRAIEQYFGPGTRLTVT.

This chain joins TRBV7-9 and TRBJ1-2, with D unresolved. The CDR3 consists of 13 residues. Germline CDR1 is SEHNR and CDR2 is FQNEAQ (reference sequence). V gave up 1 base and J gave up 7 bases, with 10 bases separating them. CDR3 amino acids: CASSLGKVAGYTF. The CDR3, as DNA: TGTGCCAGCAGCTTAGGGAAAGTAGCTGGCTACACCTTC.

The genes are TRBV20-1 and TRBJ1-5; D gene ambiguous. CDR1 is DFQATT and CDR2 is SNEGSKA in the germline V gene (reference sequence). Trimming took off 3 bases at V and 5 bases at J, with 11 bases between the two ends. The CDR3 spans 13 residues. The CDR3 nucleotides read TGCAGTGCTAGGGCCGCGTCGGATCAGCCCCAGCATTTT. As protein: CSARAASDQPQHF.

This clonotype was picked up a small number of times. In nucleotides, the CDR3 is TGTGCCATCAGAGCATTCGGACAGGGACGGGGCTACACCTTC. It specifies CAIRAFGQGRGYTF. The chain joins TRBV10-3 to TRBJ1-2; 8 nucleotides line up with TRBD1. Germline CDR1 is ENHRY and CDR2 is SYGVKD. With V trimmed by 6 bases and J by 8 bases, 11 bases remained unmatched. The CDR3 loop spans 14 amino acids.

J is TRBJ2-7 and V is TRBV11-2; TRBD2 matches 8 bases. The germline V gene encodes CDR1 SGHAT and CDR2 FQNNGV. The junction had 10 bases not matched to a gene; V was cut back by 6 bases and J by 3 bases. This CDR3 region has 15 residues. CDR3 in amino acids: CASRTEGTRYYEQYF. In DNA form, the CDR3 reads TGTGCCAGCAGAACCGAGGGGACTAGGTACTACGAGCAGTACTTC. The full variable domain, in which reference TRBV11-2 and TRBJ2-7 provide the parts outside the CDR3, is EAGVAQSPRYKIIEKRQSVAFWCNPISGHATLYWYQQILGQGPKLLIQFQNNGVVDDSQLPKDRFSAERLKGVDSTLKIQPAKLEDSAVYLCASRTEGTRYYEQYFGPGTRLTVT.

This chain links TRBV20-1 with TRBJ2-5, with 8 bases that match TRBD2. V gave up 3 bases and J gave up 2 bases; unmatched junction bases: 8. The CDR3 is 15 residues long. Germline CDR1 is DFQATT and CDR2 is SNEGSKA (reference sequence). DNA of the CDR3: TGCAGTGCTAGGGGGTTAGCGGGGCGGCAAGAGACCCAGTACTTC. The encoded protein is CSARGLAGRQETQYF.

This chain uses TRBV15 with TRBJ2-3; D may correspond to TRBD1 or TRBD2 (5 bases each). Trimming removed 5 bases from V and 2 bases from J, with 17 bases in between. CDR3 length equals 16 residues. Germline CDR1 LNHNV, CDR2 YYDKDF (reference sequence). DNA for the CDR3: TGTGCCACCAGCCCCGTGCTCAGGGAGAACACAGATACGCAGTATTTT. Translated, it gives CATSPVLRENTDTQYF.

The rearrangement uses TRBV7-2 and TRBJ2-5; 8 bases match TRBD2. The CDR3 is 15 amino acids. The germline CDR1 and CDR2 sequences are SGHTA and FQGNSA. V trimming: 5 bases; J trimming: 1 base; junction bases outside the gene matches: 6. Here the CDR3 DNA reads TGTGCCAGCAGCCCGACCCGGGGGGGCCAAGAGACCCAGTACTTC. Its protein is CASSPTRGGQETQYF.

J is TRBJ2-1 and V is TRBV7-6, with TRBD2 matching over 9 bases. The CDR3 consists of 15 residues. Trimming at V came to 7 bases and at J to 3 bases, leaving 7 bases not matched to a gene. Germline V gene lookup returns CDR1 SGHVS and CDR2 FNYEAQ. This CDR3 is CASIIEAGGYNEQFF. The CDR3 coding sequence is TGTGCCAGCATCATTGAAGCGGGGGGCTACAATGAGCAGTTCTTC.